The T cell receptor (beta chain) described here comes from a study of CD8+CD57+ T cells in acquired aplastic anemia. Study overall: Sorted CD4+ and CD8+ cells gave an average of approximately 3 ug of DNA.

General observations from the study: The study identified twenty-nine CD8+ CDR3 sequences shared by patients and controls.

The V end was cut by 5 bases, the J end by 5 bases, with 18 bases between. There are 15 residues in the CDR3. The germline CDR1 and CDR2 sequences are SGHDN and FVKESK. By flow cytometry, patients selected for sequencing had shown an expansion of CD8+CD57+ cells. Every patient was diagnosed with severe acquired aplastic anemia. This clonotype came up many times. Antigen: not known. Genomic DNA provided the template from which TCR beta VDJ and CDR3 profiles were obtained. MiXCR was run by TCRdb on the reads, yielding one entry per CDR3 protein. The table includes roughly 190,000 distinct CDR3 sequences, roughly half detected once.

The sequenced sample was sorted CD4+, CD8+, or CD8+CD57+ T cells (not recorded which) from PBMCs. The TCR comes from a human donor with aplastic anemia. The chain combines TRBV14 with TRBJ2-5; D is perhaps TRBD1 (6 bases). The DNA for the CDR3 is TGTGCCAGCAGCTCAAACAGGGTACGGAGGGAGACCCAGTACTTC. It specifies CASSSNRVRRETQYF.